This T cell receptor (beta chain) was recorded in a study of human T cells and chemical hapten exposure (dated by TCRdb to about 2021). Context from the whole study: For sensitization, 2% DPC in acetone was applied to a 2 cm by 2 cm area of upper inner arm skin. Blood was sampled from patients pre-sensitization (week 0) and at 2, 6 and about 24 weeks after DPC sensitization. Under 30 alopecia patients gave blood for TCR sequencing at one to four time points (pre-sensitization, 2, 6 and 24 weeks). Libraries were pooled for sequencing, and per-sample TCR yields varied mainly because of small differences in library volumes within the pool. Patch testing was done on the upper back using Finn chambers containing 0.01% DPC, and results were scored after 6 days according to International Contact Dermatitis Research Group standards. Weekly therapeutic DPC doses were additionally applied to the scalp of patients throughout the roughly 22-week study period. Most of the patients in the cohort were female, and the cohort covered alopecia areata with under or over 50% scalp involvement, alopecia totalis and alopecia universalis. This study followed changes in the peripheral blood TCR repertoire in vivo during primary and secondary sensitization of alopecia patients to the hapten diphenylcyclopropenone (DPC). Study-level results and caveats: After repeated subsampling, the strength of the expansion versus patch-test correlation and the threshold at which it became significant changed. No change with DPC sensitization was found in the number of TCRs above 1 in 1000 frequency, and no evidence of global repertoire structure alterations was found. A positive correlation was found between the number of PT1 expanded TCRs and patch test score, with significance reached at thresholds 8, 16 and 32 but not 4. Significantly more large CDR3 similarity clusters were formed by expanded TCRs than by pre-sensitization or healthy control sets, consistent with antigen-driven responses. Alopecia, a presumed autoimmune disease, was present in all patients, so the immune response of the patients might differ from that of healthy individuals.

This clonotype was seen at least ten times. It lacks a known antigen. Per-base qualities were not stored, and no clone one base away is much larger. Sample time point, as interpreted from the label and publication: patch test 2, 6 weeks after DPC sensitization. The treatment or condition label for this specimen denotes: therapeutic diphenylcyclopropenone sensitization with weekly scalp DPC. Blood at each patch-test visit was drawn before the patch test was applied. To be eligible, patients had to be aged 18 to 70, diagnosed with alopecia and judged suitable for DPC therapy, while pregnant patients were excluded. Total RNA was extracted from unfractionated whole blood collected in Tempus Blood RNA tubes. Libraries were made using RACE. TCRdb records NextSeq 500 as the sequencer. During library preparation, unique molecular identifiers were attached to individual cDNA molecules so that TCRs could be counted quantitatively and reproducibly. Each blood RNA sample was used to sequence both TCR alpha and TCR beta chains. Under the source paper's analysis protocol: Samples had a median of 95,638 TCRs, with a range from roughly 23,224 to 700,000. The Decombinator software suite was used to annotate V, J and CDR3 in the TCR reads. For PS versus PT1 abundance plots, all samples were subsampled to the same number of TCRs (28,000). Expanded TCRs were defined as absent before sensitization and observed at least eight times at the 2-week time point. TCRdb reprocessing: public reads trimmed at Q25 with fastp, clones called with MiXCR, in-frame beta chains kept. Every entry covers one CDR3 protein and lists the most common genes and DNA from its rows. None of the V and J calls come from the authors' own analysis; TCRdb made them. The sample table lists about 85,000 distinct CDR3 sequences, around 10% of them with a count of one. Around 1.5% of the sample comes from the top ten.

From its cysteine to its phenylalanine, the CDR3 spans 14 amino acids. Of all the DNA, just the CDR3 is kept, 42 bases in frame from base 1. V sheds 6 bases and J sheds 4 bases, leaving 15 bases between their ends. The germline V gene (reference sequence) yields SEHNR for CDR1 and FQNEAQ for CDR2. This chain is built from TRBV7-9 and TRBJ1-2; TRBD1 is a weak D gene call, 6 bases matching. This sample comprised whole blood, obtained in connection with sensitization to the hapten diphenylcyclopropenone (DPC). This clonotype originated in a man between 18 and 29 years old with alopecia areata. Some clones in this sample may be carry-over from other donors' samples. Here is the DNA: TGTGCCAGCAGACGTCCGGGACAAAGCTATGGCTACACCTTC. This codes for CASRRPGQSYGYTF.